This T cell receptor beta chain emerged from a study of cytomegalovirus exposure and HLA in healthy donors. 60 Vbeta and 13 Jbeta primers were used in PCR. The protocol was immunoSEQ multiplex PCR, while the TCRdb copy is restricted to in-frame clones and leaves out a portion. This sample carries approximately 100,000 clones, about 77% of them seen once, and the ten largest clones take about 5%. Healthy bone marrow donors made up the donors. This CDR3 contains 13 residues. Germline loops: CDR1 SEHNR, CDR2 FQNEAQ (reference sequence). The J segment lost 4 bases and the V segment lost 8 bases, leaving 4 bases of the junction unmatched.

Sequencing was done on a sample of PBMCs. The rearrangement uses TRBV7-9 and TRBJ2-2; 7 bases agree with TRBD1. The receptor was derived from a woman aged 40 to 49 in good health and CMV-seronegative. CDR3 loop: CASGTGVTGELFF. The CDR3 coding sequence is TGTGCCAGCGGCACAGGGGTCACCGGGGAGCTGTTTTTT.